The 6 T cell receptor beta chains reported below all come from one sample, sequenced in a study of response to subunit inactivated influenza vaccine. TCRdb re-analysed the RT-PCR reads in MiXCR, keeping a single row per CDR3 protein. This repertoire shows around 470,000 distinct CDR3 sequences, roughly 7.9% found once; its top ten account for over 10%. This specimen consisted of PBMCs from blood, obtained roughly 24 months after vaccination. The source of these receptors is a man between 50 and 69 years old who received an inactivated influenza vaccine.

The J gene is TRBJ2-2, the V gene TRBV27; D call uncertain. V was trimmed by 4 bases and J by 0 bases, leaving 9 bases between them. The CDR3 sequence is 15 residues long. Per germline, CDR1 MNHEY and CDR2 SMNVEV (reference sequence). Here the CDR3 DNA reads TGTGCCAGCAGTTCGACCTACGCGAACACCGGGGAGCTGTTTTTT. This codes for CASSSTYANTGELFF.

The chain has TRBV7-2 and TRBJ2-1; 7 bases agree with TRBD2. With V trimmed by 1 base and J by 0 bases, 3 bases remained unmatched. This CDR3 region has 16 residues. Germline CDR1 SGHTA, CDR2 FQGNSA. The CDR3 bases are TGTGCCAGCAGCTTAGTAGCGGGCCTCTCCTACAATGAGCAGTTCTTC. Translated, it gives CASSLVAGLSYNEQFF.

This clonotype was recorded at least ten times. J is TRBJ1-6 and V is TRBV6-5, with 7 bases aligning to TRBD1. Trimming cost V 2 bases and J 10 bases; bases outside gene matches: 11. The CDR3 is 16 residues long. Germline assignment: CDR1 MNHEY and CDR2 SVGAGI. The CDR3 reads CASSYLNRGTDSPLHF. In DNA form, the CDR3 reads TGTGCCAGCAGTTACCTCAACAGGGGCACGGACTCACCCCTCCACTTT.

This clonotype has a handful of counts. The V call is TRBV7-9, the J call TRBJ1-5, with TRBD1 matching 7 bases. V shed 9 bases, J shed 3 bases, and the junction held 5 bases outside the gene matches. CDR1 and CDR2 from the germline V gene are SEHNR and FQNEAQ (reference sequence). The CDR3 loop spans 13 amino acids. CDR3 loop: CASVGTANQPQHF. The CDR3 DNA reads TGTGCCAGTGTCGGGACAGCCAATCAGCCCCAGCATTTT.

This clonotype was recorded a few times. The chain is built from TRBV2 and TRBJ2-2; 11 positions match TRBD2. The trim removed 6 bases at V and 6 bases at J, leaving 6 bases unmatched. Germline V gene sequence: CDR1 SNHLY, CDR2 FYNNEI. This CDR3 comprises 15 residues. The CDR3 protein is CASSLSGRASGELFF. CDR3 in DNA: TGTGCCAGCAGCCTTAGCGGGAGGGCGTCCGGGGAGCTGTTTTTT.

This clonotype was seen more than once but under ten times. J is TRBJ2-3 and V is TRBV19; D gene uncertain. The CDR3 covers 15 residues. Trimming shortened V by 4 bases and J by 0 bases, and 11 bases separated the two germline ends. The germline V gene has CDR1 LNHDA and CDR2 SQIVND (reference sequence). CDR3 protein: CASSRTALSTDTQYF. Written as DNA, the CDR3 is TGTGCCAGTAGTAGGACGGCCCTTAGCACAGATACGCAGTATTTT.